A selection of T cell receptor beta chains follows, all from one sample in a study of control samples from healthy donors and cancer patients. TCRdb's copy holds only in-frame clones and misses some; the assay was immunoSEQ multiplex PCR. The sample records 130,000 to 150,000 clones, 92% being singletons. The sequenced sample was blood. These receptors were collected from a young man in good health. Both conserved end residues are trimmed from each CDR3.

j_gene: TRBJ2-1; v_gene: TRBV7-3; CDR3aa: ASSLDGIYNEQF
j_gene: TRBJ1-5; v_gene: TRBV24-1; CDR3aa: ATSGPNQPQH
j_gene: TRBJ2-1; v_gene: TRBV5-4; CDR3aa: ASSLEGNSYNEQF
j_gene: TRBJ1-4; v_gene: TRBV6-5; CDR3aa: ASSISGTGGEKLF
j_gene: TRBJ1-5; v_gene: TRBV28; CDR3aa: ASSPAQEGNQPQH
j_gene: TRBJ2-1; v_gene: TRBV20-1; CDR3aa: SAQDYSGSF
j_gene: TRBJ1-5; v_gene: TRBV19; CDR3aa: ASSITRREGLINQPQH
j_gene: TRBJ1-2; v_gene: TRBV7-2; CDR3aa: ASSHLSGYGYT
j_gene: TRBJ1-5; v_gene: TRBV11-2; CDR3aa: ASGLDRDQPQH
j_gene: TRBJ2-1; v_gene: TRBV28; CDR3aa: ASSLGSDYSYNEQF
j_gene: TRBJ2-1; v_gene: TRBV14; CDR3aa: ASSRTSGRANEQF
j_gene: TRBJ2-7; v_gene: TRBV13; CDR3aa: ASSLRDHYEQY
j_gene: TRBJ1-1; v_gene: TRBV19; CDR3aa: ASSTSGVKPEAF
j_gene: TRBJ2-3; v_gene: TRBV2; CDR3aa: ASSDGYGRVDTQY
j_gene: TRBJ2-7; v_gene: TRBV5-6; CDR3aa: ASSLGTTDYEQY
j_gene: TRBJ2-1; v_gene: TRBV30; CDR3aa: ACLGGRGFGEQF
j_gene: TRBJ2-1; v_gene: TRBV5-1; CDR3aa: ASSLGVGEQF
j_gene: TRBJ1-5; v_gene: TRBV6-1; CDR3aa: ASSEGAEGNQPQH
j_gene: TRBJ1-1; v_gene: TRBV3-1/TRBV3-2; CDR3aa: ASSQLDEAF
j_gene: TRBJ2-7; v_gene: TRBV7-9; CDR3aa: ASSLFPNYEQY
j_gene: TRBJ1-2; v_gene: TRBV29-1; CDR3aa: SVEFQQLYGYT
j_gene: TRBJ1-5; v_gene: TRBV6-1; CDR3aa: ASSEPRYQPQH
j_gene: TRBJ1-5; v_gene: TRBV7-8; CDR3aa: ASSRTSGTGYSNQPQH
j_gene: TRBJ1-2; v_gene: TRBV28; CDR3aa: ASTPTSSRVGYGYT
j_gene: TRBJ2-7; v_gene: TRBV11-1; CDR3aa: ASSFRLGNSYEQY
j_gene: TRBJ2-3; v_gene: TRBV29-1; CDR3aa: SVDITRGTDTQY
j_gene: TRBJ2-3; v_gene: TRBV11-3; CDR3aa: ASSFGQGPDTQY
j_gene: TRBJ2-1; v_gene: TRBV28; CDR3aa: ASRRLAGEEF
j_gene: TRBJ2-1; v_gene: TRBV6-4; CDR3aa: ASSDSSGRVSSEQF
j_gene: TRBJ2-1; v_gene: TRBV28; CDR3aa: ASSLRGLAGISYNEQF
j_gene: TRBJ2-1; v_gene: TRBV7-9; CDR3aa: ASSPREGLRDEQF
j_gene: TRBJ1-2; v_gene: TRBV3-1/TRBV3-2; CDR3aa: ASSPRRGGGYGYT
j_gene: TRBJ2-3; v_gene: TRBV12-2; CDR3aa: ASRLNKRDSDTQY
j_gene: TRBJ2-7; v_gene: TRBV4-1; CDR3aa: ASSQHGGSYEQY
j_gene: TRBJ2-5; v_gene: TRBV24-1; CDR3aa: ATSDLGKGETQY
j_gene: TRBJ2-3; v_gene: TRBV12-3/TRBV12-4; CDR3aa: ASSFEGDTQY
j_gene: TRBJ1-1; v_gene: TRBV11-2; CDR3aa: ASSLGGTLNTEAF
j_gene: TRBJ2-4; v_gene: TRBV7-9; CDR3aa: ASSFGQGLDKNIQY
j_gene: TRBJ2-2; v_gene: TRBV11-2; CDR3aa: ASRPGASSTGELF
j_gene: TRBJ2-1; v_gene: TRBV19; CDR3aa: ASSIDGLNNEQF
j_gene: TRBJ1-1; v_gene: TRBV6-1; CDR3aa: ASSELHTEAF
j_gene: TRBJ1-2; v_gene: TRBV9; CDR3aa: ASRPQGTGSFYGYT
j_gene: TRBJ2-1; v_gene: TRBV18; CDR3aa: ASSPLADLSSYNEQF
j_gene: TRBJ1-2; v_gene: TRBV3-1/TRBV3-2; CDR3aa: ASSQGREGGYT
j_gene: TRBJ2-5; v_gene: TRBV24-1; CDR3aa: ATSAGTGMEETQY
j_gene: TRBJ1-1; v_gene: TRBV6-2/TRBV6-3; CDR3aa: ASSYGGPSTEAF
j_gene: TRBJ2-1; v_gene: TRBV5-6; CDR3aa: ASSELWTSGPYNEQF
j_gene: TRBJ1-1; v_gene: TRBV19; CDR3aa: ASSPGTGYTEAF
j_gene: TRBJ2-3; v_gene: TRBV19; CDR3aa: ASSIDRARTDTQY
j_gene: TRBJ1-4; v_gene: TRBV28; CDR3aa: ASSLSGTEKLF
j_gene: TRBJ2-2; v_gene: TRBV5-7; CDR3aa: ASSLFFSGTLSGELF
j_gene: TRBJ1-2; v_gene: TRBV7-9; CDR3aa: ASSLIQDYGYT